This T cell receptor (beta chain) emerged from a study of CD8 T cells in Susac syndrome. Random hexamers served to reverse transcribe roughly 0.45 to 1 ug RNA. Across 54 Vbeta and 13 Jbeta, immunoSEQ multiplex PCR amplified TCR beta CDR3. TCRdb reanalysed the immunoSEQ multiplex PCR reads using MiXCR and keeps one entry per CDR3 protein. The data contain fewer than 350,000 distinct CDR3 sequences, 65% to 90% of them singletons. CD8+ and CD4+ blood T cells underwent TCR beta sequencing. The multiple sclerosis controls comprised treatment-naive patients whose relapsing-remitting disease was stable or active. In contrast to the negatively isolated CD8+ and CD4+ T cells, TEMRA cells were FACS-enriched. The CDR3 is made up of 15 amino acids. The junction had 12 bases not matched to a gene; V was cut back by 8 bases and J by 6 bases. Germline lookup yields CDR1 LNHNV and CDR2 YYDKDF (reference sequence).

The clonotype comes from a human donor with multiple sclerosis. The sample was CD8+ T cells from PBMCs. The chain links TRBV15 to TRBJ2-1, with 8 bases matching TRBD2. CDR3 coding DNA: TGTGCCACCTCGATGGAGCGGGAGATGGGCAATGAGCAGTTCTTC. Protein: CATSMEREMGNEQFF.